These 3 T cell receptor beta chains were all obtained from the same sample, sequenced in a study of CD8+ T cells in alopecia areata. The study sorted pooled cutaneous lymph node cells by CD4, CD8alpha, NKG2D, NKG2ACE and other markers. After isolation, RNA underwent reverse transcription to generate cDNA as the sequencing template. Generated by immunoSEQ multiplex PCR, the TCRdb table keeps only in-frame clones and is missing some. Reported are 200,000 to 300,000 clones, none seen only once; the ten largest carry less than 1.5%. Sequences were obtained from CD4+ T cells sorted from a lymph node. All receptors come from a C3H/HeJ mouse with alopecia areata. The MHC haplotype of the strain is H2-k.

This clone was found a few times. Gene names denote mouse genes. The sequenced fragment ends 4 residues before the CDR3 boundary, so the rest is inferred from the germline J gene. The rearrangement joins TRBV31 to TRBJ2-2, with D possibly TRBD2 on 6 matching bases. Trimming removed 1 base at V and 3 bases at J, with 12 bases between. Germline CDR1 and CDR2: GKSSPN and SITVG. CDR3 length: 15 amino acids. CDR3 DNA, as far as it was read: TGTGCCTGGAGTCCCGGATCTGGGGACACCGGG. This codes for CAWSPGSGDTG. The whole CDR3 is CAWSPGSGDTGQLYF.

As regards this clone: Germline and genes here are mouse. The CDR3 end is not reached by the read, which stops 4 residues before it; the germline J gene fills it in. Other nucleotide sequences in the sample specify the same CDR3. The chain employs TRBV5 and TRBJ2-3; D remains ambiguous. The CDR3 covers 15 residues. CDR1 is LGHNA and CDR2 is YNLKQL in the germline V gene (reference sequence). The V gene lost 0 bases and the J gene lost 0 bases, with 7 bases spanning the gap. CDR3 DNA (partial): TGTGCCAGCAGCCAAGATTTACTGAGTGCAGAA. The encoded protein is CASSQDLLSAE. Given in full, the CDR3 is CASSQDLLSAETLYF.

This clone was found a few times. Gene names follow the mouse nomenclature. The read terminates 4 residues ahead of where the CDR3 ends, so the germline J gene completes it. V gene TRBV13-3 combines with J gene TRBJ2-7; D is unclear. This CDR3 is 14 amino acids long. The germline V gene encodes CDR1 NNHDY and CDR2 SYVADS. V was cut by 0 bases and J by 0 bases, with 7 bases left in between. The CDR3 loop reads CASSDARSSYEQYF. The sequenced part of the CDR3 DNA is TGTGCCAGCAGTGATGCCAGGAGCTCCTAT.